The clone carrying this T cell receptor beta chain was recorded a few times. Its antigen is undetermined. The authors used template switching to add a universal primer site and gave cDNA unique molecular identifiers. One entry per CDR3 protein, called by TCRdb with MiXCR from the 5' RACE reads. The data contain some 500,000 distinct CDR3 sequences, around 15% of them singletons. This record comes from a study of identical twins. Findings and caveats of the study: The more abundant beta clonotypes in cord blood had fewer insertions, and memory repertoires did not show this. Beta out-of-frame twin sharing showed a weaker excess.

In addition, the sample was reused for a study of yellow fever vaccine responses in identical twins. That source notes: Twins reportedly had a vaccine T cell response that seemed partly convergent, partly personalized.

This receptor was obtained from a woman in her late teens or twenties in good health. Material: CD4+ T cells sorted from blood.

The CDR3 DNA follows: TGCGCCAGCAGCACAAATTTAGAGACCCAGTACTTC. This gives the protein CASSTNLETQYF. V and J are TRBV5-1 and TRBJ2-5; D is undetermined. The germline V gene has CDR1 SGHRS and CDR2 YFSETQ. V dropped 4 bases and J dropped 4 bases, with 8 bases sitting between them. This CDR3 contains 12 residues.